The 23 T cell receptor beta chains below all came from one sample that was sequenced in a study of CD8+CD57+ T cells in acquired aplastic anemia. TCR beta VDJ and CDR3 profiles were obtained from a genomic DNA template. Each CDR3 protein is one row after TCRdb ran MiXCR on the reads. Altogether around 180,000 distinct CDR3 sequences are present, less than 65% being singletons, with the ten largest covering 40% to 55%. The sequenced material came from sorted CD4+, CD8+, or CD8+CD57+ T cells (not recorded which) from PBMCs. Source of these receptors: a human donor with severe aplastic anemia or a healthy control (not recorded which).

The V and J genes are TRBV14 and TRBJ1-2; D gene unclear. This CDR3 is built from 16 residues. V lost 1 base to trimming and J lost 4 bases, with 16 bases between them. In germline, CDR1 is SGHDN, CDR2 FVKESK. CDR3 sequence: CASSQVLRQRGYGYTF. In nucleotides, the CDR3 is TGTGCCAGCAGCCAAGTGTTACGTCAGCGAGGCTATGGCTACACCTTC. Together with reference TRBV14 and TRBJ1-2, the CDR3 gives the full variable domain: EAGVTQFPSHSVIEKGQTVTLRCDPISGHDNLYWYRRVMGKEIKFLLHFVKESKQDESGMPNNRFLAERTGGTYSTLKVQPAELEDSGVYFCASSQVLRQRGYGYTFGSGTRLTVV.

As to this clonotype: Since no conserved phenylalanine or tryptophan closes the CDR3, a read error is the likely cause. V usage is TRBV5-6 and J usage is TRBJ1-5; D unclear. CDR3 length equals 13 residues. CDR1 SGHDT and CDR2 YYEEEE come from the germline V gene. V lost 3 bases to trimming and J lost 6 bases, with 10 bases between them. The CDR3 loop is CASSYSPSQPQHL. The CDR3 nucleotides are TGTGCCAGCAGCTATTCCCCCTCTCAGCCCCAGCATTTA.

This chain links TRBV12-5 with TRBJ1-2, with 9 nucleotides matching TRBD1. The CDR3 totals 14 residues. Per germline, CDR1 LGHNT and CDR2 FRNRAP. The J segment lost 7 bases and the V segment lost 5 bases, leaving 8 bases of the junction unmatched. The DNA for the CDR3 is TGTGCTAGTGGTCCACAGGGGGCAGGGGGTGGCTACACCTTC. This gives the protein CASGPQGAGGGYTF.

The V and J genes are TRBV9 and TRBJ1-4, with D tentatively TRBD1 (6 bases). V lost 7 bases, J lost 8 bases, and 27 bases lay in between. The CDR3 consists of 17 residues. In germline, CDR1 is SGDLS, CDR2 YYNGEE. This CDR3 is CASLRDNHRRGNEKLFF. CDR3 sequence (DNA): TGTGCCAGCCTCCGGGACAATCACCGCCGGGGGAACGAAAAACTGTTTTTT.

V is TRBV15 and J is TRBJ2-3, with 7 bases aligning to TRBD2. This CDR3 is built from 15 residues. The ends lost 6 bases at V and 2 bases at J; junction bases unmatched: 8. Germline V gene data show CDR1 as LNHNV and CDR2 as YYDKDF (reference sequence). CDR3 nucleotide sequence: TGTGCCACCAGGAAGCGGGGCCCTTTCACAGATACGCAGTATTTT. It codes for CATRKRGPFTDTQYF.

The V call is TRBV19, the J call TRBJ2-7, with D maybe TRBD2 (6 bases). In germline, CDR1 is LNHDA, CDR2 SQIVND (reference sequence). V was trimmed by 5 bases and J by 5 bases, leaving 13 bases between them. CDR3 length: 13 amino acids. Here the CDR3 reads CASSPQTRDEQYF. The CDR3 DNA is TGTGCCAGTAGTCCCCAGACTAGAGACGAGCAGTACTTC.

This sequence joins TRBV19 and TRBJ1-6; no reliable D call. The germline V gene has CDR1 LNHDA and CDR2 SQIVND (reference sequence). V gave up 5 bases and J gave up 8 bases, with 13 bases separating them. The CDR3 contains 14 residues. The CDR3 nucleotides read TGTGCCAGTAGTGTCCCGGAAACCGATTCACCCCTCCACTTT. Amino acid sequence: CASSVPETDSPLHF.

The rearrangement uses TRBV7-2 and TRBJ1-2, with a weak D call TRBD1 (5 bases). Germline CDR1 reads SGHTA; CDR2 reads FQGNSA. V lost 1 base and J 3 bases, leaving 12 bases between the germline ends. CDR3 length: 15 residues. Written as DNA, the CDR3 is TGTGCCAGCAGCTTAGTTGGGGGATCGGACTATGGCTACACCTTC. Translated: CASSLVGGSDYGYTF.

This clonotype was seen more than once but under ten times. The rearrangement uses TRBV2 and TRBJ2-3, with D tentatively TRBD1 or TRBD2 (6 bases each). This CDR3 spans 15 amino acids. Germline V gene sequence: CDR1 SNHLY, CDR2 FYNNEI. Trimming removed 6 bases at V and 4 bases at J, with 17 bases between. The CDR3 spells CASSFGGGEADTQYF. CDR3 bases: TGTGCCAGCAGCTTCGGGGGCGGGGAAGCAGATACGCAGTATTTT.

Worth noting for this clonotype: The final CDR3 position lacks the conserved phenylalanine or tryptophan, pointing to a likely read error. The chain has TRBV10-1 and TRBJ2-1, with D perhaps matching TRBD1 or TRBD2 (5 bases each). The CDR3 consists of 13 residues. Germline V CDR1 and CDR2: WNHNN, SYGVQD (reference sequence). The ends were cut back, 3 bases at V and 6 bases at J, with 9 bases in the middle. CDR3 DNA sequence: TGCGCCAGCAGTGATTCGGGGACCAATGAGCAGTTCATC. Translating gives CASSDSGTNEQFI.

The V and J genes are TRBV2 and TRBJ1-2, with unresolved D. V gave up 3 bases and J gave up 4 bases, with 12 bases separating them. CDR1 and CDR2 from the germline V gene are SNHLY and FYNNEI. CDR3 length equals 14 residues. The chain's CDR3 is CASSDRWQIYGYTF. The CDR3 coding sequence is TGTGCCAGCAGTGATCGGTGGCAGATCTATGGCTACACCTTC.

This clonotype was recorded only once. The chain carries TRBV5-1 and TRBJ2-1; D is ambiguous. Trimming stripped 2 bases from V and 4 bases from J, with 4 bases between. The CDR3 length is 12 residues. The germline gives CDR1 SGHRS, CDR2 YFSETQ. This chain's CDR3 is CASSLEYNEQFF. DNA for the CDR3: TGCGCCAGCAGCTTAGAGTACAATGAGCAGTTCTTC. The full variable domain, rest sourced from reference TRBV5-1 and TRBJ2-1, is KAGVTQTPRYLIKTRGQQVTLSCSPISGHRSVSWYQQTPGQGLQFLFEYFSETQRNKGNFPGRFSGRQFSNSRSEMNVSTLELGDSALYLCASSLEYNEQFFGPGTRLTVL.

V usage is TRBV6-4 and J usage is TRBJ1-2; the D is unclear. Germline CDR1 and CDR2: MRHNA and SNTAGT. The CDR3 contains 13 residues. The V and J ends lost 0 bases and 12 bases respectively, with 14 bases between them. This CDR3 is CASSDSYRHANTF. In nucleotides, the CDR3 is TGTGCCAGCAGTGACTCCTACAGACACGCGAACACCTTC.

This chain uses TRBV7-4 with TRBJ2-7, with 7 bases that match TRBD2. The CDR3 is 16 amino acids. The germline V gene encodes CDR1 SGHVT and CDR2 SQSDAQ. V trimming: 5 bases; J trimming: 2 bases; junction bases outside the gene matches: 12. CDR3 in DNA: TGTGCCAGCAGCCCAGGACTTGGGGGAGGGACCTACGAGCAGTACTTC. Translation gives CASSPGLGGGTYEQYF.

The chain's CDR3 is CSARGREGFNSPLHF. The CDR3 DNA reads as TGCAGTGCCAGGGGGCGGGAGGGATTTAATTCACCCCTCCACTTT. This chain connects TRBV20-1 to TRBJ1-6; 8 bases align to TRBD1. The CDR3 covers 15 residues. V gave up 6 bases and J gave up 6 bases; unmatched junction bases: 10. Germline CDR1 DFQATT, CDR2 SNEGSKA (reference sequence).

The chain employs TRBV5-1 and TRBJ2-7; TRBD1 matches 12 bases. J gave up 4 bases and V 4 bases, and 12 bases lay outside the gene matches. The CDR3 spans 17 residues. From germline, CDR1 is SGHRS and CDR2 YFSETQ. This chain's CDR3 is CASSVAAPGQGAYEQYF. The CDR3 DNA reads TGCGCCAGCAGCGTGGCTGCACCGGGACAGGGGGCTTACGAGCAGTACTTC. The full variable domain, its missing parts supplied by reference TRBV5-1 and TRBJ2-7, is KAGVTQTPRYLIKTRGQQVTLSCSPISGHRSVSWYQQTPGQGLQFLFEYFSETQRNKGNFPGRFSGRQFSNSRSEMNVSTLELGDSALYLCASSVAAPGQGAYEQYFGPGTRLTVT.

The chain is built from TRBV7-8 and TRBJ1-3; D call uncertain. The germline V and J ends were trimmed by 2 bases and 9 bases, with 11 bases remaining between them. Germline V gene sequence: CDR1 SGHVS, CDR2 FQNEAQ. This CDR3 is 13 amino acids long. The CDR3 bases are TGTGCCAGCAGCTTATTCAGCAGAAGCACCATATATTTT. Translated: CASSLFSRSTIYF.

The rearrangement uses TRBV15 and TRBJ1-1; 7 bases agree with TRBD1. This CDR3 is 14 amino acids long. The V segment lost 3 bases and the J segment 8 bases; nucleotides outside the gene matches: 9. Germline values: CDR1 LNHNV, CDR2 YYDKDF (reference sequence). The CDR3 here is CATSRRGGLQEAFF. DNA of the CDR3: TGTGCCACCAGCAGGCGAGGGGGCCTACAAGAAGCTTTCTTT.

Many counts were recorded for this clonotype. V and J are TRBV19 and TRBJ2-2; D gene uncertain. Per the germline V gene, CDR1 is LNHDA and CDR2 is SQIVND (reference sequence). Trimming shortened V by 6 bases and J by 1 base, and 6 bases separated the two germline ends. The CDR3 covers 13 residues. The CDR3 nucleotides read TGTGCCAGTAGAAGGGAGAACACCGGGGAGCTGTTTTTT. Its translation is CASRRENTGELFF.

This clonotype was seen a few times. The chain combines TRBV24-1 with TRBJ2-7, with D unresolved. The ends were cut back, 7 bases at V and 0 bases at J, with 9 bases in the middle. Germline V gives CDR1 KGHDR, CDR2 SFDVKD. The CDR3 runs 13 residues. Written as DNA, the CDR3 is TGTGCCACCAGGGGTTGTCGCTCCTACGAGCAGTACTTC. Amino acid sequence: CATRGCRSYEQYF.

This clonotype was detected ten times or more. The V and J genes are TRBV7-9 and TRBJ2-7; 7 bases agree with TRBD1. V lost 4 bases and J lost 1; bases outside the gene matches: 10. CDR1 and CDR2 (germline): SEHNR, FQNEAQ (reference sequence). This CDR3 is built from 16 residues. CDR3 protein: CASSSRQGARSYEQYF. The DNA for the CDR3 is TGTGCCAGCAGCTCCCGACAGGGCGCTAGGTCCTACGAGCAGTACTTC.

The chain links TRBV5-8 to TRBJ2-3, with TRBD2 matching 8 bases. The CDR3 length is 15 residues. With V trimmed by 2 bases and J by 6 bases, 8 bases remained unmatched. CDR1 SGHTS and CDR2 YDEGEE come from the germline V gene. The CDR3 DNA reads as TGTGCCAGCAGCTTTCTTAGCGGGGATTGGGATACGCAGTATTTT. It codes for CASSFLSGDWDTQYF.

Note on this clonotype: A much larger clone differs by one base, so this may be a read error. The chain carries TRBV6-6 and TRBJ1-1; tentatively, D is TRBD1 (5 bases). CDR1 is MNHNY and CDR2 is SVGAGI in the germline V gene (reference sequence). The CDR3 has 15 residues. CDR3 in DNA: TGTGCCAGCAGTCAGGACGGGACGGCGAACACTGACGCTTTCTTT. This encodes CASSQDGTANTDAFF.